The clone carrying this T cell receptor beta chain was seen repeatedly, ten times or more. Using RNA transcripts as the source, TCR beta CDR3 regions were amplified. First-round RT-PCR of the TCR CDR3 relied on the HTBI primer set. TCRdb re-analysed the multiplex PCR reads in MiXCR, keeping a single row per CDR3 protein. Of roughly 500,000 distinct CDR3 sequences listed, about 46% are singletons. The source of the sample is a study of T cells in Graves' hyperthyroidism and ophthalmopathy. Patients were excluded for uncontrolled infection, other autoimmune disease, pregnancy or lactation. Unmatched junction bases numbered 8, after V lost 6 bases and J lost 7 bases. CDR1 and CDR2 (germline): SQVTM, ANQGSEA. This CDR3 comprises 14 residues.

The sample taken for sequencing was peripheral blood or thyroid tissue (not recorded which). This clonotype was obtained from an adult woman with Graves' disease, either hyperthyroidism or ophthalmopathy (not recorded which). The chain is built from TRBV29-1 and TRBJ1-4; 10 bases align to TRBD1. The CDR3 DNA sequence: TGCAGCGTCCACGGGACAGGGGCGGGTGAAAAACTGTTTTTT. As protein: CSVHGTGAGEKLFF.